The clone carrying this T cell receptor (beta chain) was found many times. Antigen: not known. The entry originates in a study of T cells after yellow fever vaccination. Across the study: Any fraction with a low cell number was prepared using SMART-Seq v4 Ultra Low Input. Overall study findings and caveats: Subsequent to the booster, the majority of primary-vaccination clones reappeared (roughly 95% CD4, approximately 90% CD8). A secondary response was less intense yet reached its peak sooner, at day 5 versus 15.

TCR cDNA, made by 5'RACE template switching, carried an added universal primer site and UMIs. TCRdb re-derived calls from the 5' RACE reads in MiXCR, one entry per CDR3 protein. The table includes some 400,000 distinct CDR3 sequences, around 20% detected once. The receptor's source is a young man who received the YFV17D yellow fever vaccine. The starting material was PBMCs, obtained before the yellow fever booster vaccination.

The CDR3 coding sequence is TGCGCCAGCAGCGGGCCGGAGCTGTTTTTT. Amino acids: CASSGPELFF. The chain links TRBV5-1 to TRBJ2-2; no clear D. The CDR3 is 10 amino acids. The V end lost 4 bases, the J end lost 10 bases, and 5 bases lay between the germline ends. Germline V lookup: CDR1 SGHRS, CDR2 YFSETQ.